These 8 T cell receptor beta chains were all obtained from the same sample, sequenced in a study of T cells in Graves' hyperthyroidism and ophthalmopathy. The investigators amplified TCR beta CDR3 regions from RNA transcripts. An initial round of RT-PCR targeting the TCR CDR3 relied on the HTBI primer set. TCRdb re-called the multiplex PCR reads with MiXCR, one entry per CDR3 protein. The sample consists of roughly 500,000 distinct CDR3 sequences, roughly 23% of them appearing once. Source material: blood. These receptors came from a woman in her 70s with Graves' ophthalmopathy.

This clonotype was recorded a few times. The J gene is TRBJ1-1, the V gene TRBV19; D gene ambiguous. V lost 1 base to trimming and J lost 1 base, with 7 bases between them. Germline V CDR1 and CDR2: LNHDA, SQIVND (reference sequence). This CDR3 has 14 residues. The CDR3 bases are TGTGCCAGTAGTATAGGAGGACCGAACACTGAAGCTTTCTTT. It specifies CASSIGGPNTEAFF. The variable domain in full, completed from reference TRBV19 and TRBJ1-1, reads DGGITQSPKYLFRKEGQNVTLSCEQNLNHDAMYWYRQDPGQGLRLIYYSQIVNDFQKGDIAEGYSVSREKKESFPLTVTSAQKNPTAFYLCASSIGGPNTEAFFGQGTRLTVV.

The table lists this clonotype with a few counts. This rearrangement joins TRBV24-1 to TRBJ2-1, with 14 bases lining up with TRBD2. The CDR3 consists of 17 residues. Trimming cost V 3 bases and J 9 bases; bases outside gene matches: 9. CDR1 KGHDR and CDR2 SFDVKD come from the germline V gene. CDR3 in amino acids: CATSDRKGLAGVGEQFF. CDR3 sequence (DNA): TGTGCCACCAGTGATCGCAAGGGACTAGCGGGAGTAGGTGAGCAGTTCTTC.

The chain couples TRBV7-2 to TRBJ2-5; the D gene could be TRBD1 or TRBD2 (5 bases each). The CDR3 covers 16 residues. Germline loops: CDR1 SGHTA, CDR2 FQGNSA. With 6 bases removed from V and 1 base from J, the gap between germline ends came to 18 bases. For the CDR3, the DNA is TGTGCCAGCAGACGAGGGGCAGGGAGACCCCAAGAGACCCAGTACTTC. Its translation is CASRRGAGRPQETQYF.

This clonotype turned up a few times. The chain links TRBV3-1 to TRBJ1-1; D unresolved. This CDR3 region has 12 residues. The germline gives CDR1 LGHDT, CDR2 YNNKEL (reference sequence). V dropped 0 bases and J dropped 4 bases, with 3 bases sitting between them. CDR3 in DNA: TGTGCCAGCAGCCAAGAATCCACTGAAGCTTTCTTT. It yields the protein CASSQESTEAFF.

This clonotype was found many times. The chain is built from TRBV7-8 and TRBJ2-3; D might be TRBD1 (6 bases). The CDR3 has 17 amino acids. CDR1 is SGHVS, CDR2 FQNEAQ, per germline. The ends were cut back, 7 bases at V and 5 bases at J, with 25 bases in the middle. CDR3 nucleotides: TGTGCCAGCATCCTGGGGCAGGGGCCAAACGGGGTAGATACGCAGTATTTT. Translation gives CASILGQGPNGVDTQYF. Looking up the rest from reference TRBV7-8 and TRBJ2-3 gives the full variable domain: GAGVSQSPRYKVAKRGQDVALRCDPISGHVSLFWYQQALGQGPEFLTYFQNEAQLDKSGLPSDRFFAERPEGSVSTLKIQRTQQEDSAVYLCASILGQGPNGVDTQYFGPGTRLTVL.

The CDR3 is CASSPTLGTNEKLFF. In DNA form, the CDR3 reads TGTGCCAGCAGCCCCACCCTTGGGACTAATGAAAAACTGTTTTTT. The J gene is TRBJ1-4, the V gene TRBV7-9; no clear D gene. Germline-derived CDR1 and CDR2 are SEHNR and FQNEAQ (reference sequence). CDR3 size: 15 residues. V was cut by 5 bases and J by 2 bases, with 12 bases left in between. Variable domain in full (rest from reference TRBV7-9 and TRBJ1-4): DTGVSQNPRHKITKRGQNVTFRCDPISEHNRLYWYRQTLGQGPEFLTYFQNEAQLEKSRLLSDRFSAERPKGSFSTLEIQRTEQGDSAMYLCASSPTLGTNEKLFFGSGTQLSVL.

This clonotype was counted between two and nine times. The chain combines TRBV19 with TRBJ2-3; D ambiguous. Germline V gene data show CDR1 as LNHDA and CDR2 as SQIVND (reference sequence). Between the trimmed V and J ends, which lost 5 bases and 0 bases, there was a span of 6 bases. The CDR3 totals 13 residues. The CDR3 region has the DNA TGTGCCAGTAGTGTCACAAGCACAGATACGCAGTATTTT. It yields the protein CASSVTSTDTQYF.

V is TRBV30 and J is TRBJ1-2; 7 bases are a match to TRBD1. The CDR3 extends over 14 amino acids. CDR1 and CDR2 from the germline V gene are GTSNPN and SVGIG (reference sequence). Trimming took 4 bases from V and 4 from J; bases not matched to a gene: 9. The CDR3 DNA reads TGTGCCTGGATGTGGGGGCGGGACAGCTATGGCTACACCTTC. As protein: CAWMWGRDSYGYTF.